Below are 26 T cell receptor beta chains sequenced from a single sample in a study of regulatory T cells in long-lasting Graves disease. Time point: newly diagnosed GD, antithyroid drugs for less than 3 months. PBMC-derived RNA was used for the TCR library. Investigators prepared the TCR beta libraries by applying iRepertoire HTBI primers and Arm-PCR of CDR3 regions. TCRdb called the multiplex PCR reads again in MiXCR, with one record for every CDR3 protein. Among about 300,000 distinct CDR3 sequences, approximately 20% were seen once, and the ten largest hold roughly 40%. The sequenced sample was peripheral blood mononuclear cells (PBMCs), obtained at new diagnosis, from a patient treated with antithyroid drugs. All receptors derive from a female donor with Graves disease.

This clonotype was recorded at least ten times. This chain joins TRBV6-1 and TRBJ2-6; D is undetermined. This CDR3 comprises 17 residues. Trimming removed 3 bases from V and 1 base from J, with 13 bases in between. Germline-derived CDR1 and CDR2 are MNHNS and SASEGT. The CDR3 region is CASSEISGPSGANVLTF. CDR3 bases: TGTGCCAGCAGTGAGATTTCTGGGCCTTCTGGGGCCAACGTCCTGACTTTC.

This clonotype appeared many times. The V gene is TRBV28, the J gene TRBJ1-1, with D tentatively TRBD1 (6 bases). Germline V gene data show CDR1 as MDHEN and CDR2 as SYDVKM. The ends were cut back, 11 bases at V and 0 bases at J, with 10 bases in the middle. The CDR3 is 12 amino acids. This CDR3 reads CAGGQLNTEAFF. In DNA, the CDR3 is TGTGCCGGTGGACAGTTGAACACTGAAGCTTTCTTT. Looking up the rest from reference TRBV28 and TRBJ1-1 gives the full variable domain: DVKVTQSSRYLVKRTGEKVFLECVQDMDHENMFWYRQDPGLGLRLIYFSYDVKMKEKGDIPEGYSVSREKKERFSLILESASTNQTSMYLCAGGQLNTEAFFGQGTRLTVV.

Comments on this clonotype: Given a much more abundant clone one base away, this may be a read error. The CDR3 DNA sequence: TGTGCCAGCAGCCCTGCCGCTCGACTAGCGGGAAGGGCGTATACGCAGTATTTT. Protein sequence: CASSPAARLAGRAYTQYF. This chain links TRBV6-1 with TRBJ2-3; 11 bases map to TRBD2. Trimming removed 6 bases from V and 7 bases from J; junction bases left unmatched: 18. CDR1 is MNHNS, CDR2 SASEGT, per germline. This CDR3 has 18 amino acids.

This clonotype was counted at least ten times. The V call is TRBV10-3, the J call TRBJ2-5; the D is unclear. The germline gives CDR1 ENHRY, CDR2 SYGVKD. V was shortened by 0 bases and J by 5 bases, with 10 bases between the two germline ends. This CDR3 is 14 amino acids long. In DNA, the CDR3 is TGTGCCATCAGTGAGTCTGGGAATGGGGAGACCCAGTACTTC. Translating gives CAISESGNGETQYF.

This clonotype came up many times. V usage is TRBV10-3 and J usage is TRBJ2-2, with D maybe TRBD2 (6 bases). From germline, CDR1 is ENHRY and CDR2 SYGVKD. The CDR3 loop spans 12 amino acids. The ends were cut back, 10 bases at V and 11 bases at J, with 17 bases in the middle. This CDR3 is CATHPGAGELFF. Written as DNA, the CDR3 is TGTGCCACCCATCCAGGAGCGGGTGAGCTGTTTTTT.

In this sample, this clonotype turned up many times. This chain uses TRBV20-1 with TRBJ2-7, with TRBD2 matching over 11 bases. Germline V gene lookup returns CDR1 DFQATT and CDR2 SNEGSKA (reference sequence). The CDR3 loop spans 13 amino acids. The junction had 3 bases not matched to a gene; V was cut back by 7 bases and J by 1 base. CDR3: CSVGTSGSYEQYF. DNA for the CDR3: TGCAGTGTCGGGACTAGCGGATCCTACGAGCAGTACTTC.

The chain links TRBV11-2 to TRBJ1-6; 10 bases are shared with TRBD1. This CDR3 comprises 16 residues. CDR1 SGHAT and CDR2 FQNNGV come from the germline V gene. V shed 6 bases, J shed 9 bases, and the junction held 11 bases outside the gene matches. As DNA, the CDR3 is TGTGCCAGCAGTCAGGGAATGGGGGACAGGGGTTCACCCCTCCACTTT. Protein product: CASSQGMGDRGSPLHF.

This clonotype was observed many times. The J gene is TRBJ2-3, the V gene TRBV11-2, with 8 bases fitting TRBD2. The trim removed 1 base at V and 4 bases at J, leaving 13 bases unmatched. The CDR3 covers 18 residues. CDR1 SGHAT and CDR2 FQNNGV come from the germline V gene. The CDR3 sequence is CASSLASGRWAGADTQYF. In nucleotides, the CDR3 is TGTGCCAGCAGCTTAGCGAGCGGGAGATGGGCTGGCGCAGATACGCAGTATTTT. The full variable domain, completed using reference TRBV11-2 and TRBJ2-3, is EAGVAQSPRYKIIEKRQSVAFWCNPISGHATLYWYQQILGQGPKLLIQFQNNGVVDDSQLPKDRFSAERLKGVDSTLKIQPAKLEDSAVYLCASSLASGRWAGADTQYFGPGTRLTVL.

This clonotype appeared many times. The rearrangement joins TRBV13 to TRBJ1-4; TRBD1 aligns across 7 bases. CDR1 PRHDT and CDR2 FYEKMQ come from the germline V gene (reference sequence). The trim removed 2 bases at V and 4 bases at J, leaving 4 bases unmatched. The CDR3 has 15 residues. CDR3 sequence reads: CASSLSGGLNEKLFF. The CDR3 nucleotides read TGTGCCAGCAGCTTATCAGGGGGTCTTAATGAAAAACTGTTTTTT.

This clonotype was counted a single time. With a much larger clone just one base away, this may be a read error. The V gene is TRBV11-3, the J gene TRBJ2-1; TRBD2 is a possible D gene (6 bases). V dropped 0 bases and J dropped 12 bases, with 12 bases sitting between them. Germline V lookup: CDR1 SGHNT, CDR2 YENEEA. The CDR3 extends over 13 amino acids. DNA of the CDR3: TGTGCCAGCAGCTTAGATCTGTTTAGCGGGCAGTTCTTC. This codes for CASSLDLFSGQFF.

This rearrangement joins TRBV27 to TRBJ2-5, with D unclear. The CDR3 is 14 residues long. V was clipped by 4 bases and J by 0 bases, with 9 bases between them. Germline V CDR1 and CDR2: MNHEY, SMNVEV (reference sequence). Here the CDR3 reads CASSSSRYQETQYF. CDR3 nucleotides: TGTGCCAGCAGTTCCTCCCGGTACCAAGAGACCCAGTACTTC.

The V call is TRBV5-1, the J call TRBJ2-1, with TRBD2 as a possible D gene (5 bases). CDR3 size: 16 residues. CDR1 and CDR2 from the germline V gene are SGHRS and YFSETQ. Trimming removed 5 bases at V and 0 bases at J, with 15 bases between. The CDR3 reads CASSRVASSSYNEQFF. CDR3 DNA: TGCGCCAGCAGTCGGGTGGCTAGCAGCTCCTACAATGAGCAGTTCTTC.

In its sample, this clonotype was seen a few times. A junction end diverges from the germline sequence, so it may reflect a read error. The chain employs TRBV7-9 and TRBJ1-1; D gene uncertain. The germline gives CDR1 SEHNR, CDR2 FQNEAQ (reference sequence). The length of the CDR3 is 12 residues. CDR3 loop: CTSRSIRAEAFF. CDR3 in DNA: TGTACCAGCAGGAGCATAAGGGCTGAAGCTTTCTTT.

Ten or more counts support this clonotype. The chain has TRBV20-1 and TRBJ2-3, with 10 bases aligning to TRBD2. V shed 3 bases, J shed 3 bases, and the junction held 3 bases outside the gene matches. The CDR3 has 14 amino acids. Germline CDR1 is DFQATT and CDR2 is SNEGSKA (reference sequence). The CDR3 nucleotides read TGCAGTGCTAGCCCTAGCGGGAGAACAGATACGCAGTATTTT. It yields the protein CSASPSGRTDTQYF.

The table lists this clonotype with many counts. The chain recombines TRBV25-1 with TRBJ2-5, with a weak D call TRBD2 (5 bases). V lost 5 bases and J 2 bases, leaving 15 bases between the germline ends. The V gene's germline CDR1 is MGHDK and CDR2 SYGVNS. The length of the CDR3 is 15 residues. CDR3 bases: TGTGCCAGCAGTCCCTCTATAGGGAGTCAAGAGACCCAGTACTTC. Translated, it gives CASSPSIGSQETQYF.

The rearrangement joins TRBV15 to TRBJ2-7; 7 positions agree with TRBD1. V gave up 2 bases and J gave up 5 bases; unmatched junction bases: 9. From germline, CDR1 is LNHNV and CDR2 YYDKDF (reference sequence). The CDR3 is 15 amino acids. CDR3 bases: TGTGCCACCAGCAGAAACGACAGGGATAGCGACGAGCAGTACTTC. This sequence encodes CATSRNDRDSDEQYF.

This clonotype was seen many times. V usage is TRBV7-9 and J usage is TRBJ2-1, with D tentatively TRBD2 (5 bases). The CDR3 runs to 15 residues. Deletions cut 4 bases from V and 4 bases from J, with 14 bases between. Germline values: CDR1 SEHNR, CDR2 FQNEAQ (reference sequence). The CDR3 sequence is CASSSSVGVYNEQFF. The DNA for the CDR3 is TGTGCCAGCAGCTCGTCGGTGGGAGTGTACAATGAGCAGTTCTTC. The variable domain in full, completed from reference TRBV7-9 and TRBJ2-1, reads DTGVSQNPRHKITKRGQNVTFRCDPISEHNRLYWYRQTLGQGPEFLTYFQNEAQLEKSRLLSDRFSAERPKGSFSTLEIQRTEQGDSAMYLCASSSSVGVYNEQFFGPGTRLTVL.

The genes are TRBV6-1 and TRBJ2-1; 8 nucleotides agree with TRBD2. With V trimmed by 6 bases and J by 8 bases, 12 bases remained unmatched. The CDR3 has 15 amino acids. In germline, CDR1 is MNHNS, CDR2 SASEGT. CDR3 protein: CASSKGTSVLDEQFF. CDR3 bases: TGTGCCAGCAGCAAAGGGACTAGTGTTTTGGATGAGCAGTTCTTC.

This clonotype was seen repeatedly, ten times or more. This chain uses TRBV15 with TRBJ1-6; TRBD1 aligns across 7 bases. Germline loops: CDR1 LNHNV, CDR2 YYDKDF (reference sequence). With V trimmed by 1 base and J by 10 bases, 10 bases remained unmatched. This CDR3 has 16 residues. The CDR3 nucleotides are TGTGCCACCAGCAGAGTCCGGACAGGAGCAGGGTCACCCCTCCACTTT. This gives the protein CATSRVRTGAGSPLHF.

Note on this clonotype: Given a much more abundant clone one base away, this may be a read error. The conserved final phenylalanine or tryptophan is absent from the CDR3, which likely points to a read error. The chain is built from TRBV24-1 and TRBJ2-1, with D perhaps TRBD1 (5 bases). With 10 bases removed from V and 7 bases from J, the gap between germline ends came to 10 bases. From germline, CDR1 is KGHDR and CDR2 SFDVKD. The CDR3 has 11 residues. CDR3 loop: CATAQGNEQFI. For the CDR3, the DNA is TGTGCCACGGCCCAGGGTAATGAGCAGTTCATC.

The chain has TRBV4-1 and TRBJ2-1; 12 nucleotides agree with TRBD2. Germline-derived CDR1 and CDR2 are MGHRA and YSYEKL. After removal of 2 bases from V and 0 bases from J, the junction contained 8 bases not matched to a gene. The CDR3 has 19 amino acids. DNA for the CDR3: TGCGCCAGCAGCCAATGGACTAGCGGGACCCTGAGCTCCTACAATGAGCAGTTCTTC. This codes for CASSQWTSGTLSSYNEQFF.

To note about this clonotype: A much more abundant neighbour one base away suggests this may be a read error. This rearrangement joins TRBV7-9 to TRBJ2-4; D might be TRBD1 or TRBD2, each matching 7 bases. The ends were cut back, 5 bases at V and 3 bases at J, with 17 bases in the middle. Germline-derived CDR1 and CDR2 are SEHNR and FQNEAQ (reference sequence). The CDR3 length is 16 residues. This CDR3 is CASSRQGEGVKNIQYF. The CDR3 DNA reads TGTGCCAGCAGCCGCCAGGGGGAGGGAGTCAAAAACATTCAGTACTTC.

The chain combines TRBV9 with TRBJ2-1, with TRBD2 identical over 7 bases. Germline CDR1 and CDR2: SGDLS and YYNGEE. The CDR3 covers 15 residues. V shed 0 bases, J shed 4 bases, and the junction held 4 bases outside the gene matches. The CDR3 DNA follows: TGTGCCAGCAGCGTAGCGGCGGGAGTTTACAATGAGCAGTTCTTC. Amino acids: CASSVAAGVYNEQFF.

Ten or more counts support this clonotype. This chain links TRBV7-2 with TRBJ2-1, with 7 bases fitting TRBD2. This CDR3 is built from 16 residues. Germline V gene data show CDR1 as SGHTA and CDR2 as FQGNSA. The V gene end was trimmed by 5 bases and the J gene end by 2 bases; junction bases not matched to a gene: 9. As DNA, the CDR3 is TGTGCCAGCAGCACCCAGACTAGCTTCCCCTACAATGAGCAGTTCTTC. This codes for CASSTQTSFPYNEQFF.

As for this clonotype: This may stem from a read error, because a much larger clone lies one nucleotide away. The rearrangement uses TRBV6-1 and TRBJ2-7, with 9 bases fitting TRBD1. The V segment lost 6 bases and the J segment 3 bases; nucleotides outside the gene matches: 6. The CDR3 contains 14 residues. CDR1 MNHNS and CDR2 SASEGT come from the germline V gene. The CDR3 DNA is TGTGCCAGCAGCCGGGACAGGGAATTCTACGAGCAGTACTTC. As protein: CASSRDREFYEQYF.

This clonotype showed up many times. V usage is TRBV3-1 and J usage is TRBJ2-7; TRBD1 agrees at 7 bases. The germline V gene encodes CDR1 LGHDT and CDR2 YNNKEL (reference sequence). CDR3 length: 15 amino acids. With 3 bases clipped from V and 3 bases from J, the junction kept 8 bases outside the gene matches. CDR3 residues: CASSHAGTAHYEQYF. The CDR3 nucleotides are TGTGCCAGCAGCCACGCCGGGACAGCCCACTACGAGCAGTACTTC.